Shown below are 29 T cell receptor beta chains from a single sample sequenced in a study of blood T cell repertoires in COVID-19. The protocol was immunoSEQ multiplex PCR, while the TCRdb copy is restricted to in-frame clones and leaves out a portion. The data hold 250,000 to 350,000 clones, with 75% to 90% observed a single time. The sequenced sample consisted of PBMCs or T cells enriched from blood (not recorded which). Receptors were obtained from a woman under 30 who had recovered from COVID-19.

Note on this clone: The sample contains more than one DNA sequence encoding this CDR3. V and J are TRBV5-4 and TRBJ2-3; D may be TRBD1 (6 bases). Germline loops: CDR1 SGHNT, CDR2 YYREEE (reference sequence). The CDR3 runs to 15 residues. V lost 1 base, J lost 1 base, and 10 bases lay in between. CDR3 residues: CASSLYGGRTDTQYF. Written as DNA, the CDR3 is TGTGCCAGCAGCTTGTATGGGGGCCGCACAGATACGCAGTATTTT.

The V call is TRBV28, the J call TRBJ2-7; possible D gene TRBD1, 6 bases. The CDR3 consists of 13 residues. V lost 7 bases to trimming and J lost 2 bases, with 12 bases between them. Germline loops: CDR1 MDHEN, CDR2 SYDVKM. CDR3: CASIQDRAYEQYF. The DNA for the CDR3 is TGTGCCAGCATCCAGGACAGAGCCTACGAGCAGTACTTC.

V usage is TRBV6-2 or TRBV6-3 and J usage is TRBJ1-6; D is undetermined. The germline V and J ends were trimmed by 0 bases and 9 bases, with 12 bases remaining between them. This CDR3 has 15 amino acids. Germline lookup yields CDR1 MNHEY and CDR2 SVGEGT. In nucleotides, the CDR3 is TGTGCCAGCAGTTACTCCAGGCTGCTGGCTTCACCCCTCCACTTT. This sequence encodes CASSYSRLLASPLHF.

The CDR3 sequence is CASSVGLAGGQQFF. CDR3 DNA: TGTGCCAGCAGCGTAGGACTAGCGGGGGGGCAGCAGTTCTTC. The V and J genes are TRBV9 and TRBJ2-1; 14 positions match TRBD2. CDR1 and CDR2 from the germline V gene are SGDLS and YYNGEE. V shed 0 bases, J shed 11 bases, and the junction held 1 base outside the gene matches. The CDR3 extends over 14 amino acids.

This CDR3 reads CASSFPVGGNQPQHF. The CDR3 DNA is TGTGCCAGCAGTTTTCCGGTAGGAGGCAATCAGCCCCAGCATTTT. The rearrangement links TRBV28 to TRBJ1-5; no definite D call. CDR3 length: 15 residues. Germline CDR1 is MDHEN and CDR2 is SYDVKM. V dropped 3 bases and J dropped 2 bases, with 11 bases sitting between them.

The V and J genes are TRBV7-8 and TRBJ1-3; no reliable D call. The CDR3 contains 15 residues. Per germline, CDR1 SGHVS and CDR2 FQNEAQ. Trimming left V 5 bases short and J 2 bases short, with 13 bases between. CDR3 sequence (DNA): TGTGCCAGCAGCCCGCGGCTGAAGGCTGGAAACACCATATATTTT. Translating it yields CASSPRLKAGNTIYF.

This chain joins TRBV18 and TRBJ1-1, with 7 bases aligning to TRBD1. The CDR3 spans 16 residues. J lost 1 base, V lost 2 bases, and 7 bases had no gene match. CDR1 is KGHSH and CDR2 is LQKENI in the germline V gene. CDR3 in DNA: TGTGCCAGCTCACCAATCGGGACAGCAGAGAACACTGAAGCTTTCTTT. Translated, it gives CASSPIGTAENTEAFF. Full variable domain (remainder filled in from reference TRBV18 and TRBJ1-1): NAGVMQNPRHLVRRRGQEARLRCSPMKGHSHVYWYRQLPEEGLKFMVYLQKENIIDESGMPKERFSAEFPKEGPSILRIQQVVRGDSAAYFCASSPIGTAENTEAFFGQGTRLTVV.

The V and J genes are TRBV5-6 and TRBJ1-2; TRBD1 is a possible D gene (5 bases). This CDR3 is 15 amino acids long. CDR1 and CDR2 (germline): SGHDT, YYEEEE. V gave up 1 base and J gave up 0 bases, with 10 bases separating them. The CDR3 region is CASSLWRDSNYGYTF. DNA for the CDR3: TGTGCCAGCAGCTTGTGGCGGGACTCTAACTATGGCTACACCTTC.

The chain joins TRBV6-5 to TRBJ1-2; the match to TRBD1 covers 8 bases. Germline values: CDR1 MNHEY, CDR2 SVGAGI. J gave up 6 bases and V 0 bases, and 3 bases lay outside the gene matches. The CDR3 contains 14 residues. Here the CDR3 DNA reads TGTGCCAGCAGTTACTCTAGGACAGGGAATGGCTACACCTTC. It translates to CASSYSRTGNGYTF.

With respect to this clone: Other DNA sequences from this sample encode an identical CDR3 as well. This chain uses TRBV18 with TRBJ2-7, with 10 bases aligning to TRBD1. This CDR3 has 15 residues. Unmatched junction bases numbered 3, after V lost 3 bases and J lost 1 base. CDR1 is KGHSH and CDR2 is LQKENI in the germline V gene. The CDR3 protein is CASSPGQGGSYEQYF. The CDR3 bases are TGTGCCAGCTCACCCGGACAGGGGGGATCCTACGAGCAGTACTTC.

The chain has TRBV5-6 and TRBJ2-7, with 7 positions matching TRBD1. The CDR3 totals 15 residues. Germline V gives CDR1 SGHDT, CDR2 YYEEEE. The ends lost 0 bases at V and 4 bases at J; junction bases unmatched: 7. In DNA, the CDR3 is TGTGCCAGCAGCTTGGGACAGGGACGAGCATACGAGCAGTACTTC. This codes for CASSLGQGRAYEQYF.

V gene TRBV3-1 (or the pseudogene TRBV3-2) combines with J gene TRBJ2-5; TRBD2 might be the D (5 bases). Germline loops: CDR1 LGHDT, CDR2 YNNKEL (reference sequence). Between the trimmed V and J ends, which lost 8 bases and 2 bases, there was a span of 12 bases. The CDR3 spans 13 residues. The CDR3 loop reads CASGRGRQETQYF. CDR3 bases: TGTGCCAGCGGGAGAGGCAGACAAGAGACCCAGTACTTC.

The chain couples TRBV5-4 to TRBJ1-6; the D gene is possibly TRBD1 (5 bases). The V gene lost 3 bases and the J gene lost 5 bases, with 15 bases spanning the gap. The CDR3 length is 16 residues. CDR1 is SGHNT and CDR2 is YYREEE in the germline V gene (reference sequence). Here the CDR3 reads CASSWGGSSNNSPLHF. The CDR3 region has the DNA TGTGCCAGCAGCTGGGGCGGGAGCTCTAATAATTCACCCCTCCACTTT.

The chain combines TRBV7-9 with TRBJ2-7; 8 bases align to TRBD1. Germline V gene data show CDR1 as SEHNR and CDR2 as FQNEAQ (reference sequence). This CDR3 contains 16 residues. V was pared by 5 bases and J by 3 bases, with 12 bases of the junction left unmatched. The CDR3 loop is CASSPGRGHSNYEQYF. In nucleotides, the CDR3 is TGTGCCAGCAGCCCGGGCAGGGGGCATAGTAACTACGAGCAGTACTTC.

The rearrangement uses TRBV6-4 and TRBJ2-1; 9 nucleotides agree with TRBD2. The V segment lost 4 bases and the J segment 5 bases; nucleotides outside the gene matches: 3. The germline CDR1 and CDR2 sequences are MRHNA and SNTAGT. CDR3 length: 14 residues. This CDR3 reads CASSGLAGNNEQFF. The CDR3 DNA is TGTGCCAGCAGTGGCCTAGCGGGGAACAATGAGCAGTTCTTC.

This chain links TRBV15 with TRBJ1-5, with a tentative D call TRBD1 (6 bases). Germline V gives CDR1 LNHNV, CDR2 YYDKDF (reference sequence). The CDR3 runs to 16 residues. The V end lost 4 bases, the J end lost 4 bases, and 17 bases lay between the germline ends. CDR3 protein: CATSTLYRERNQPQHF. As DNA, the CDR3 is TGTGCCACCAGCACCTTATACAGGGAAAGGAATCAGCCCCAGCATTTT.

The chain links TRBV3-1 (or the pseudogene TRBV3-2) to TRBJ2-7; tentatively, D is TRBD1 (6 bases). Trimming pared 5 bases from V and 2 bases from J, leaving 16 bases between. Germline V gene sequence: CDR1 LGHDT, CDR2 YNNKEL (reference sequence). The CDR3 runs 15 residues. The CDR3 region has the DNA TGTGCCAGCAGCAAGACAACAGGGAGAACCTACGAGCAGTACTTC. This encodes CASSKTTGRTYEQYF.

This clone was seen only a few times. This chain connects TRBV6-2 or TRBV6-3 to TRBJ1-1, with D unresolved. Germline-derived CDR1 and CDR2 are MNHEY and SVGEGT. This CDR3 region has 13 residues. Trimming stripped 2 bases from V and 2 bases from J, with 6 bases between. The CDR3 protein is CASSYRLNTEAFF. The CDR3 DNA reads TGTGCCAGCAGTTACCGCCTAAACACTGAAGCTTTCTTT.

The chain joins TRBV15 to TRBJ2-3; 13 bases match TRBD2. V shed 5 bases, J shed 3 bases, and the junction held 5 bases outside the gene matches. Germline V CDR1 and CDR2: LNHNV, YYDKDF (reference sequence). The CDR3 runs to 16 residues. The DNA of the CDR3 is TGTGCCACCAGCCTAAGGGGACTAGCGGGGACAGATACGCAGTATTTT. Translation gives CATSLRGLAGTDTQYF.

The CDR3 protein is CAWSEGTSGGVETQYF. As DNA, the CDR3 is TGTGCCTGGAGTGAAGGGACTAGCGGGGGGGTAGAGACCCAGTACTTC. V and J are TRBV30 and TRBJ2-5; 16 positions agree with TRBD2. CDR3 length: 16 amino acids. Germline CDR1 is GTSNPN and CDR2 is SVGIG (reference sequence). The trim removed 1 base at V and 4 bases at J, leaving 3 bases unmatched.

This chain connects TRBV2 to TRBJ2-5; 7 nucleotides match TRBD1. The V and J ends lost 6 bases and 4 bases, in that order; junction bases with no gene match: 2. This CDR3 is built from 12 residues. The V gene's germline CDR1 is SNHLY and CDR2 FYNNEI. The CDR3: CASRTGLETQYF. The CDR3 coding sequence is TGTGCCAGCAGGACAGGGCTAGAGACCCAGTACTTC.

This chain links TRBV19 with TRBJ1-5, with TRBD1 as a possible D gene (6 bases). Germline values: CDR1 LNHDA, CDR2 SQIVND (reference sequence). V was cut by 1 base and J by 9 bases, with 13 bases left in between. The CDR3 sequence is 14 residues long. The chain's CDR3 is CASSIAGGLRPQHF. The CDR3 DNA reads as TGTGCCAGTAGTATAGCGGGGGGCCTGCGGCCCCAGCATTTT.

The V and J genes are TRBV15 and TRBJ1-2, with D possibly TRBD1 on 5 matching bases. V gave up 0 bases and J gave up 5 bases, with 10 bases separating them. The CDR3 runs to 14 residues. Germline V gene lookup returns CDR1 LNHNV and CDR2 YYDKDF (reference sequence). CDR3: CATSRENAGYGYTF. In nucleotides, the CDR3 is TGTGCCACCAGCAGAGAAAACGCAGGGTATGGCTACACCTTC.

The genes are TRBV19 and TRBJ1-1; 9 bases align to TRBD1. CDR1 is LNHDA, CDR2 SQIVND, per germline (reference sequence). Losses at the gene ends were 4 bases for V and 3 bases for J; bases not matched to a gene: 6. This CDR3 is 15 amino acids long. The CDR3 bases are TGTGCCAGTAGTAGCGCACAGGGGGCGCACACTGAAGCTTTCTTT. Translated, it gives CASSSAQGAHTEAFF.

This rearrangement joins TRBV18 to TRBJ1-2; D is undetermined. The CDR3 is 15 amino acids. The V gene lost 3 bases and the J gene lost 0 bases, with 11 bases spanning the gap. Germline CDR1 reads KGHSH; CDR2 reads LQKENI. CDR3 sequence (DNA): TGTGCCAGCTCACCCGACGGGTTAGCTAACTATGGCTACACCTTC. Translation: CASSPDGLANYGYTF.

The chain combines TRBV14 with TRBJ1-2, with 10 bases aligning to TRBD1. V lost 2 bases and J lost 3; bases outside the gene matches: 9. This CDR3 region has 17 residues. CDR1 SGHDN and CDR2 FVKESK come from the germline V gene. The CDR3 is CASSQRGQGRSDYGYTF. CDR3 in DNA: TGTGCCAGCAGCCAAAGGGGACAGGGGAGGAGCGACTATGGCTACACCTTC.

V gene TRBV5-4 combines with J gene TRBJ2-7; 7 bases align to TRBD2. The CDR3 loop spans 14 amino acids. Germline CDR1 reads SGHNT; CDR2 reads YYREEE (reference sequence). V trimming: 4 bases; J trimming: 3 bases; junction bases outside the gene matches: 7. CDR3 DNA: TGTGCCAGCAGCCCGCGGGAGCGGATCTACGAGCAGTACTTC. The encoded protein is CASSPRERIYEQYF. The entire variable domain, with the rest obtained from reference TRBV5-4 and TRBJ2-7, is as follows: ETGVTQSPTHLIKTRGQQVTLRCSSQSGHNTVSWYQQALGQGPQFIFQYYREEENGRGNFPPRFSGLQFPNYSSELNVNALELDDSALYLCASSPRERIYEQYFGPGTRLTVT.

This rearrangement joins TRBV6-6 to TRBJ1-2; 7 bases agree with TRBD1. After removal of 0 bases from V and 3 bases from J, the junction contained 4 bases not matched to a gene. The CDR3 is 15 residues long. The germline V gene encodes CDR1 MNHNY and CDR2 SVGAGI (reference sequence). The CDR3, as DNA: TGTGCCAGCAGTTACTCTACAGGGGTGGACTATGGCTACACCTTC. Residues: CASSYSTGVDYGYTF.

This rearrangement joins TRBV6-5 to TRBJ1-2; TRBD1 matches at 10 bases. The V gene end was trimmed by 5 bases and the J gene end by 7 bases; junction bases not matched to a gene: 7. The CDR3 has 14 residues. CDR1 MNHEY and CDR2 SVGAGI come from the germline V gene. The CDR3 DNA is TGTGCCAGCAGTACCGGACAGGGGGGGCCTGGCTACACCTTC. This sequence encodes CASSTGQGGPGYTF.